This T cell receptor (beta chain) stems from a study of shared clonotypes between healthy human individuals. The overall study: Researchers assigned three CD4 naive, three CD4 memory, two CD8 naive and one CD8 memory plate to each donor.

Study-level results: Deeper or shallower sequencing was expected to change how clonotypes are shared among donors. Relative to memory subsets, naive subsets generally showed larger estimated richness.

A note on this clone: Its antigen is as yet unknown. Other DNA sequences in this specimen translate into the identical CDR3.

The naive CD8 population came from CD45RO-negative cells selected for CCR7, without terminally differentiated effector memory CD45RA+ cells. All of the donors resided in Nashville, Tennessee, and each was a Caucasian adult. Profiling relied on immunoSEQ multiplex PCR, and the TCRdb table lists in-frame clones only, not all of them. This sample carries just over 2,000,000 clones, approximately 94% of them seen once, and the ten largest clones take 0.9% to 1.3%. Sample: naive CD8+ T cells sorted from blood. This TCR came from a man younger than 35 in good health.

This chain's CDR3 is CASSPGQGNTEAFF. In DNA form, the CDR3 reads TGTGCCAGCTCACCGGGACAGGGAAACACTGAAGCTTTCTTT. This chain joins TRBV18 and TRBJ1-1, with 9 bases that match TRBD1. V trimming: 3 bases; J trimming: 2 bases; junction bases outside the gene matches: 1. CDR1 is KGHSH and CDR2 is LQKENI in the germline V gene. The CDR3 extends over 14 amino acids.